A selection of T cell receptor beta chains follows, all from one sample in a study of T cell responses to AZD1222 COVID-19 vaccine. Generated by immunoSEQ multiplex PCR, the TCRdb table keeps only in-frame clones and is missing some. The sample lists 150,000 or so clones, about nine tenths occurring once. The sample in question was peripheral blood, obtained on day 0 of MenACWY control vaccination. The receptors were gathered from an adult in good health. The CDR3 runs from the conserved cysteine through the conserved F or W. The order of the fields is D gene, CDR3 length, clone size, J gene, V gene, CDR3 protein, CDR3 DNA. A D gene is named only where the DNA matches it firmly. Size tells how often a clone was seen (once, few, many) or the class of an expanded clone, and some rows leave it out.

d_gene: -; len: 13; abundance: -; j_gene: TRBJ1-3; v_gene: TRBV18; CDR3aa: CASLQAPVNTIYF; CDR3nt: TGTGCCAGCTTACAGGCACCGGTGAACACCATATATTTT
d_gene: -; len: 14; abundance: -; j_gene: TRBJ2-7; v_gene: TRBV7-2; CDR3aa: CASTPAKSLGEQYF; CDR3nt: TGTGCCAGCACCCCGGCGAAATCTCTAGGGGAGCAGTACTTC
d_gene: -; len: 16; abundance: -; j_gene: TRBJ2-2; v_gene: TRBV3-1/TRBV3-2; CDR3aa: CASSQSSGRYTGELFF; CDR3nt: TGTGCCAGCAGCCAATCCAGCGGCAGATACACCGGGGAGCTGTTTTTT
d_gene: -; len: 15; abundance: -; j_gene: TRBJ2-1; v_gene: TRBV4-1; CDR3aa: CASSPGTQGRNEQFF; CDR3nt: TGCGCCAGCAGCCCCGGGACCCAGGGGCGCAATGAGCAGTTCTTC
d_gene: TRBD1; len: 14; abundance: -; j_gene: TRBJ1-1; v_gene: TRBV7-9; CDR3aa: CASSPTGGDAEAFF; CDR3nt: TGTGCCAGCAGCCCTACAGGGGGCGACGCTGAAGCTTTCTTT
d_gene: -; len: 13; abundance: -; j_gene: TRBJ2-7; v_gene: TRBV2; CDR3aa: CASSGQGPYEQYF; CDR3nt: TGTGCCAGCAGTGGTCAGGGCCCGTACGAGCAGTACTTC
d_gene: -; len: 11; abundance: -; j_gene: TRBJ2-5; v_gene: TRBV20-1; CDR3aa: CSARHYETQYF; CDR3nt: TGCAGTGCTCGGCACTATGAGACCCAGTACTTC
d_gene: -; len: 14; abundance: -; j_gene: TRBJ1-5; v_gene: TRBV19; CDR3aa: CASSWEGTYQPQHF; CDR3nt: TGTGCCAGTAGTTGGGAGGGGACCTATCAGCCCCAGCATTTT
d_gene: TRBD2; len: 15; abundance: -; j_gene: TRBJ2-1; v_gene: TRBV19; CDR3aa: CASSITSGARGEQFF; CDR3nt: TGTGCCAGTAGTATTACTAGCGGGGCCAGGGGTGAGCAGTTCTTC
d_gene: TRBD2; len: 17; abundance: -; j_gene: TRBJ2-2; v_gene: TRBV28; CDR3aa: CASSPGWRLAGAGELFF; CDR3nt: TGTGCCAGCAGTCCCGGCTGGAGGCTAGCGGGAGCCGGGGAGCTGTTTTTT
d_gene: TRBD1; len: 16; abundance: few; j_gene: TRBJ2-3; v_gene: TRBV24-1; CDR3aa: CATSDRRQGSTDTQYF; CDR3nt: TGTGCCACCAGTGACCGGAGACAGGGGAGTACAGATACGCAGTATTTT
d_gene: -; len: 16; abundance: -; j_gene: TRBJ2-1; v_gene: TRBV7-2; CDR3aa: CASSFSGYSSYNEQFF; CDR3nt: TGTGCCAGCAGCTTTTCCGGCTATTCTTCCTACAATGAGCAGTTCTTC
d_gene: TRBD1; len: 14; abundance: -; j_gene: TRBJ1-2; v_gene: TRBV6-5; CDR3aa: CASSYGGQDYGYTF; CDR3nt: TGTGCCAGCAGTTACGGGGGACAGGACTATGGCTACACCTTC
d_gene: -; len: 15; abundance: once; j_gene: TRBJ1-1; v_gene: TRBV7-9; CDR3aa: CASSPTGPMNTEAFF; CDR3nt: TGTGCCAGCAGCCCTACGGGGCCGATGAACACTGAAGCTTTCTTT
d_gene: -; len: 16; abundance: -; j_gene: TRBJ2-3; v_gene: TRBV4-1; CDR3aa: CASSHLLDTSTDTQYF; CDR3nt: TGCGCCAGCAGCCATTTACTAGACACTAGCACAGATACGCAGTATTTT
d_gene: -; len: 14; abundance: -; j_gene: TRBJ1-5; v_gene: TRBV7-9; CDR3aa: CASSAPGNNQPQHF; CDR3nt: TGTGCCAGCAGCGCCCCAGGGAACAATCAGCCCCAGCATTTT
d_gene: -; len: 16; abundance: -; j_gene: TRBJ2-7; v_gene: TRBV10-2; CDR3aa: CASRAGAYSSSYEQYF; CDR3nt: TGCGCCAGCCGGGCGGGGGCCTACTCAAGCTCCTACGAGCAGTACTTC
d_gene: -; len: 15; abundance: once; j_gene: TRBJ1-1; v_gene: TRBV7-2; CDR3aa: CASTMTGGVGTEAFF; CDR3nt: TGTGCCAGCACTATGACCGGGGGAGTCGGCACTGAAGCTTTCTTT
d_gene: -; len: 14; abundance: -; j_gene: TRBJ2-4; v_gene: TRBV5-5; CDR3aa: CASSLLGGPDIQYF; CDR3nt: TGTGCCAGCAGCTTGCTCGGGGGTCCCGACATTCAGTACTTC
d_gene: -; len: 15; abundance: -; j_gene: TRBJ1-6; v_gene: TRBV7-2; CDR3aa: CASSFDQAYNSPLHF; CDR3nt: TGTGCCAGCAGCTTCGATCAGGCATATAATTCACCCCTCCACTTT
d_gene: -; len: 17; abundance: -; j_gene: TRBJ1-3; v_gene: TRBV7-6; CDR3aa: CASSLLGTLQTGNTIYF; CDR3nt: TGTGCCAGCAGCTTACTCGGGACACTACAAACTGGAAACACCATATATTTT
d_gene: -; len: 16; abundance: -; j_gene: TRBJ2-3; v_gene: TRBV6-4; CDR3aa: CASSDSDGSSTDTQYF; CDR3nt: TGTGCCAGCAGTGACTCGGACGGGTCTAGCACAGATACGCAGTATTTT
d_gene: TRBD2; len: 16; abundance: -; j_gene: TRBJ2-1; v_gene: TRBV4-1; CDR3aa: CASSQDISGNYNEQFF; CDR3nt: TGCGCCAGCAGCCAAGATATTAGCGGGAACTACAATGAGCAGTTCTTC
d_gene: TRBD1; len: 15; abundance: -; j_gene: TRBJ2-7; v_gene: TRBV7-3; CDR3aa: CASRATGTGDPEQYF; CDR3nt: TGTGCCAGCAGAGCCACCGGGACAGGGGATCCCGAGCAGTACTTC
d_gene: -; len: 14; abundance: -; j_gene: TRBJ1-2; v_gene: TRBV27; CDR3aa: CASSTSGQGSGYTF; CDR3nt: TGTGCCAGCAGTACCAGCGGCCAGGGTTCTGGCTACACCTTC
d_gene: TRBD1; len: 15; abundance: -; j_gene: TRBJ1-3; v_gene: TRBV7-8; CDR3aa: CASRRTGIVGNTIYF; CDR3nt: TGTGCCAGCAGACGGACAGGGATAGTTGGAAACACCATATATTTT
d_gene: TRBD1; len: 17; abundance: -; j_gene: TRBJ1-2; v_gene: TRBV7-2; CDR3aa: CASSLALSGRGNYGYTF; CDR3nt: TGTGCCAGTAGCTTAGCGCTAAGTGGCAGGGGGAACTATGGCTACACCTTC
d_gene: -; len: 16; abundance: -; j_gene: TRBJ1-2; v_gene: TRBV19; CDR3aa: CASKHRETGWGYGYTF; CDR3nt: TGTGCCAGTAAACATAGGGAAACTGGATGGGGTTATGGCTACACCTTC
d_gene: -; len: 15; abundance: -; j_gene: TRBJ2-7; v_gene: TRBV7-2; CDR3aa: CASSLEAGSSYEQYF; CDR3nt: TGTGCCAGCAGCTTAGAGGCGGGCAGCTCCTACGAGCAGTACTTC
d_gene: TRBD2; len: 16; abundance: once; j_gene: TRBJ2-5; v_gene: TRBV4-2; CDR3aa: CASSQYERGGLKTQYF; CDR3nt: TGTGCCAGCAGCCAATACGAGCGGGGGGGCCTGAAGACCCAGTACTTC
d_gene: -; len: 14; abundance: -; j_gene: TRBJ2-7; v_gene: TRBV25-1; CDR3aa: CASSETYYYGEQYF; CDR3nt: TGTGCCAGCAGTGAAACGTACTACTATGGGGAGCAGTACTTC
d_gene: TRBD1; len: 18; abundance: -; j_gene: TRBJ1-5; v_gene: TRBV19; CDR3aa: CASSYRTGAAKQNQPQHF; CDR3nt: TGTGCCAGTAGCTATCGGACAGGGGCCGCTAAACAGAATCAGCCCCAGCATTTT
d_gene: TRBD2; len: 12; abundance: once; j_gene: TRBJ2-1; v_gene: TRBV11-3; CDR3aa: CASSLSGREQFF; CDR3nt: TGTGCCAGCAGCCTTAGCGGGAGGGAGCAGTTCTTC
d_gene: -; len: 13; abundance: -; j_gene: TRBJ2-7; v_gene: TRBV19; CDR3aa: CASSMSYQGEQYF; CDR3nt: TGTGCCAGTAGTATGAGCTACCAGGGGGAGCAGTACTTC
d_gene: -; len: 15; abundance: -; j_gene: TRBJ1-6; v_gene: TRBV11-2; CDR3aa: CASSLVTGSNSPLHF; CDR3nt: TGTGCCAGCAGCTTAGTAACTGGGAGCAATTCACCCCTCCACTTT
d_gene: -; len: 14; abundance: -; j_gene: TRBJ1-2; v_gene: TRBV5-1; CDR3aa: CASSSRTGSNSYTF; CDR3nt: TGCGCCAGCAGCTCGCGAACAGGGTCCAATAGCTACACCTTC
d_gene: -; len: 14; abundance: -; j_gene: TRBJ2-5; v_gene: TRBV5-1; CDR3aa: CASSTPGGDETQYF; CDR3nt: TGCGCCAGCAGCACCCCGGGGGGCGATGAGACCCAGTACTTC
d_gene: -; len: 13; abundance: -; j_gene: TRBJ2-7; v_gene: TRBV13; CDR3aa: CASGAGHSYEQYF; CDR3nt: TGTGCCAGCGGGGCAGGGCATTCCTACGAGCAGTACTTC
d_gene: -; len: 14; abundance: -; j_gene: TRBJ2-7; v_gene: TRBV19; CDR3aa: CASSMVGALYEQYF; CDR3nt: TGTGCCAGTAGTATGGTAGGAGCCTTATACGAGCAGTACTTC
d_gene: TRBD2; len: 18; abundance: once; j_gene: TRBJ2-3; v_gene: TRBV5-1; CDR3aa: CASSLGASGPGGTDTQYF; CDR3nt: TGCGCCAGCAGCTTGGGGGCTAGCGGGCCGGGCGGCACAGATACGCAGTATTTT
d_gene: TRBD2; len: 13; abundance: -; j_gene: TRBJ2-3; v_gene: TRBV14; CDR3aa: CASSQGGADTQYF; CDR3nt: TGTGCCAGCAGCCAGGGAGGGGCAGATACGCAGTATTTT
d_gene: -; len: 19; abundance: -; j_gene: TRBJ2-1; v_gene: TRBV19; CDR3aa: CASSPRRKLIRARYNEQFF; CDR3nt: TGTGCCAGTAGTCCCCGTCGGAAGCTTATCAGAGCCCGTTACAATGAGCAGTTCTTC
d_gene: -; len: 14; abundance: -; j_gene: TRBJ1-6; v_gene: TRBV3-1/TRBV3-2; CDR3aa: CASSQAQGTSPLHF; CDR3nt: TGTGCCAGCAGCCAAGCACAGGGTACTTCACCCCTCCACTTT
d_gene: TRBD1; len: 15; abundance: -; j_gene: TRBJ1-2; v_gene: TRBV19; CDR3aa: CASILGTGANYGYTF; CDR3nt: TGTGCCAGTATTCTGGGCACAGGGGCTAACTATGGCTACACCTTC